This T cell receptor beta chain was identified during a study of shared clonotypes between healthy human individuals. Overall study: The cohort comprised a couple of women and a few men. Their ages spanned 18 to 49 years. Findings of the study overall: Only blood was sampled, and tissue TCR repertoires likely differ from blood ones. Represented genetic and exposure-history diversity was restricted by having few donors.

A remark on this clone: Its cognate antigen is unknown.

It was approximately 300 ng DNA, 28,000 or so T cell genomes, that went into each replicate PCR of unsorted PBMC. TCRdb's table, derived via immunoSEQ multiplex PCR, lists solely in-frame clones and lacks some. The sample holds about 480,000 clones, about four fifths seen once. The CDR3 is made up of 16 amino acids. The V segment lost 0 bases and the J segment 8 bases; nucleotides outside the gene matches: 8. CDR1 is SGHNT and CDR2 is YENEEA in the germline V gene. Material: PBMCs. The chain employs TRBV11-3 and TRBJ2-1; 9 bases fit TRBD2. The sequence came from a woman in her forties in good health. Some clones in this sample may be carry-over from other donors' samples. In nucleotides, the CDR3 is TGTGCCAGCAGCTTAGAGCCGGGACTAGCTATTGATGAGCAGTTCTTC. The encoded protein is CASSLEPGLAIDEQFF.